The table lists the clone carrying this T cell receptor beta chain with a count of one. The data originate from a study of blood T cell repertoires in COVID-19. The overall study: Italy, Spain and the United States were the sources of the convalescent and acute COVID-19 samples. T cells, B-cell-depleted T cells, or PBMCs provided the cDNA or gDNA that served as material.

Original processing notes: From reference gene primer amplification, estimates of nucleated cell counts were derived. Measured with immunoSEQ multiplex PCR; TCRdb has only the in-frame clones, and not every one. V and J calls and clone size come straight from that table; D and trimming were deduced from the DNA. The sample yields about 40,000 clones, about four fifths seen once. The CDR3 runs 16 residues. Germline CDR1 is MNHNS and CDR2 is SASEGT. Trimming removed 3 bases from V and 1 base from J; junction bases left unmatched: 5. The chain joins TRBV6-1 to TRBJ1-3, with TRBD1 matching over 8 bases. The source is a woman in her sixties or seventies with acute or convalescent COVID-19. Material: peripheral blood. The CDR3 DNA follows: TGTGCCAGCAGTGACCCAGGGGGCGCTTCTGGAAACACCATATATTTT. Protein sequence: CASSDPGGASGNTIYF.